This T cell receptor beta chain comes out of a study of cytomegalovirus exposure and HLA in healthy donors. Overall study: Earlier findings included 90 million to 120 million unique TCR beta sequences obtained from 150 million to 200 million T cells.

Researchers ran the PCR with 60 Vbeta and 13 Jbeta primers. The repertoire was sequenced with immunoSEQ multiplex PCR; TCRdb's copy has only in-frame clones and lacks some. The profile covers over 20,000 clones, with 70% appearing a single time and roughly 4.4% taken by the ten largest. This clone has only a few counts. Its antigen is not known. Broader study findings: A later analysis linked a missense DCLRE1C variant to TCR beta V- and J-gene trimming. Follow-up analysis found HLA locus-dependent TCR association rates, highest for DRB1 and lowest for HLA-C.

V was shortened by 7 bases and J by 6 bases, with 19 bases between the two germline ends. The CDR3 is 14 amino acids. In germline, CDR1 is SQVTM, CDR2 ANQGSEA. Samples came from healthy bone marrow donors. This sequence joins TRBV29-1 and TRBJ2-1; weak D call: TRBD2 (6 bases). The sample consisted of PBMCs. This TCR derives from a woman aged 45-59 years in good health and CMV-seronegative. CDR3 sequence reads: CSAHYPLGGNEQFF. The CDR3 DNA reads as TGCAGCGCCCACTATCCTCTGGGGGGCAATGAGCAGTTCTTC.